The 24 T cell receptor beta chains in this list originate from one sample, sequenced in a study of blood T cell repertoires in COVID-19. Libraries were prepared by immunoSEQ multiplex PCR; TCRdb keeps only in-frame clonotypes and omits some of them. The sample records around 50,000 clones, 60% to 80% being singletons. Sequenced material: peripheral blood. The receptors shown here come from a human donor with active or convalescent COVID-19. The donor label of this sample is uncertain.

This clone has a handful of counts. This chain uses TRBV6-1 with TRBJ2-5; TRBD2 matches 8 bases. Unmatched junction bases numbered 5, after V lost 0 bases and J lost 5 bases. Germline V gene sequence: CDR1 MNHNS, CDR2 SASEGT. CDR3 length equals 15 residues. CDR3 sequence: CASSEAAGGGETQYF. The CDR3 DNA sequence: TGTGCCAGCAGTGAAGCGGCGGGAGGTGGCGAGACCCAGTACTTC.

The chain uses TRBV5-5 and TRBJ2-5; tentative D call: TRBD1 (6 bases). Germline CDR1 reads SGHKS; CDR2 reads YYEKEE (reference sequence). The CDR3 length is 15 residues. Trimming took 4 bases from V and 1 from J, leaving 14 bases between them. CDR3 region: CASSAEQGIQETQYF. CDR3 nucleotides: TGTGCCAGCAGCGCGGAACAGGGAATCCAAGAGACCCAGTACTTC.

The gene calls are TRBV5-1 and TRBJ1-4; D gene ambiguous. CDR3 size: 15 residues. Germline CDR1 SGHRS, CDR2 YFSETQ. V lost 4 bases and J lost 3, with 13 bases in between. Here the CDR3 reads CASSPGPEANEKLFF. For the CDR3, the DNA is TGCGCCAGCAGCCCTGGCCCCGAAGCTAATGAAAAACTGTTTTTT.

The chain is built from TRBV9 and TRBJ1-4, with D possibly matching TRBD1 (5 bases). The CDR3 spans 13 residues. V lost 1 base, J lost 6 bases, and 7 bases lay in between. The germline CDR1 and CDR2 sequences are SGDLS and YYNGEE. CDR3 nucleotides: TGTGCCAGCAGCGTATTAGGGGATGAAAAACTGTTTTTT. This sequence encodes CASSVLGDEKLFF.

The gene calls are TRBV5-4 and TRBJ1-6; the D is unclear. Germline lookup yields CDR1 SGHNT and CDR2 YYREEE (reference sequence). The CDR3 covers 16 residues. V lost 0 bases and J 6 bases, leaving 13 bases between the germline ends. DNA of the CDR3: TGTGCCAGCAGCTTGGCCGGTGGAGGGATTAATTCACCCCTCCACTTT. It is translated as CASSLAGGGINSPLHF.

V gene TRBV7-9 combines with J gene TRBJ1-2, with D uncertain. V gave up 5 bases and J gave up 2 bases, with 9 bases separating them. CDR1 and CDR2 from the germline V gene are SEHNR and FQNEAQ (reference sequence). The CDR3 spans 13 residues. The CDR3, as DNA: TGTGCCAGCAGCCCCCCTTCGAACTATGGCTACACCTTC. It translates to CASSPPSNYGYTF.

The chain couples TRBV28 to TRBJ1-2, with D possibly TRBD1 on 6 matching bases. This CDR3 has 11 amino acids. V dropped 5 bases and J dropped 8 bases, with 9 bases sitting between them. Germline V lookup: CDR1 MDHEN, CDR2 SYDVKM. CDR3 amino acids: CASSTGSGYTF. The CDR3 coding sequence is TGTGCCAGCAGTACAGGGTCCGGCTACACCTTC.

The chain recombines TRBV4-1 with TRBJ2-3; 7 bases are a match to TRBD1. The CDR3 extends over 14 amino acids. The V gene end was trimmed by 4 bases and the J gene end by 7 bases; junction bases not matched to a gene: 8. CDR1 and CDR2 from the germline V gene are MGHRA and YSYEKL. In nucleotides, the CDR3 is TGCGCCAGCAGCCGTGTTATACAGGGGAATACGCAGTATTTT. This encodes CASSRVIQGNTQYF.

This clone was found once. The rearrangement uses TRBV7-3 and TRBJ1-6, with D maybe TRBD1 (5 bases). The V end was cut by 2 bases, the J end by 6 bases, with 11 bases between. Per the germline V gene, CDR1 is SGHTA and CDR2 is FQGTGA. CDR3 length equals 15 residues. CDR3 bases: TGTGCCAGCAGCTTACGCGGGGCGAGTAATTCACCCCTCCACTTT. Translated: CASSLRGASNSPLHF.

V is TRBV29-1 and J is TRBJ2-2, with TRBD2 matching over 7 bases. V was pared by 4 bases and J by 1 base, with 3 bases of the junction left unmatched. The CDR3 has 14 residues. Germline V lookup: CDR1 SQVTM, CDR2 ANQGSEA. The CDR3 here is CSVAASGNTGELFF. In DNA, the CDR3 is TGCAGCGTTGCAGCTAGCGGGAACACCGGGGAGCTGTTTTTT.

This chain joins TRBV4-2 and TRBJ2-6; D gene uncertain. CDR1 is LGHNA and CDR2 is YNFKEQ in the germline V gene. The CDR3 totals 16 residues. V was shortened by 0 bases and J by 0 bases, with 6 bases between the two germline ends. CDR3 residues: CASSQDSFSGANVLTF. CDR3 nucleotides: TGTGCCAGCAGCCAAGACAGTTTCTCTGGGGCCAACGTCCTGACTTTC.

This sequence joins TRBV30 and TRBJ1-2, with D uncertain. The CDR3 covers 13 residues. Trimming took off 5 bases at V and 2 bases at J, with 12 bases between the two ends. The germline gives CDR1 GTSNPN, CDR2 SVGIG (reference sequence). CDR3 DNA: TGTGCCTGGTACAACAGAATAAACTATGGCTACACCTTC. It translates to CAWYNRINYGYTF.

This chain links TRBV6-1 with TRBJ1-2; the D is unclear. The CDR3 has 15 amino acids. Deletions cut 3 bases from V and 7 bases from J, with 18 bases between. Looked up from germline, CDR1 is MNHNS and CDR2 is SASEGT. The CDR3 DNA sequence: TGTGCCAGCAGTGACGGACCGGGAGCCCCTTTTGGCTACACCTTC. Encoded protein: CASSDGPGAPFGYTF.

The V gene is TRBV7-3, the J gene TRBJ2-7; the D is unclear. Trimming stripped 2 bases from V and 6 bases from J, with 11 bases between. The CDR3 totals 13 residues. Germline lookup yields CDR1 SGHTA and CDR2 FQGTGA. The CDR3 nucleotides read TGTGCCAGCAGCTTATCGCGACAAAGCGAGCAGTACTTC. Its protein product is CASSLSRQSEQYF.

This chain joins TRBV9 and TRBJ2-3; TRBD2 might be the D (6 bases). This CDR3 is built from 16 residues. Germline CDR1 is SGDLS and CDR2 is YYNGEE. V lost 0 bases and J lost 6, with 17 bases in between. CDR3 coding DNA: TGTGCCAGCAGCGTAGCTACCGCTAGCGCGTTGGATACGCAGTATTTT. Its translation: CASSVATASALDTQYF.

This clone was seen once. V gene TRBV24-1 combines with J gene TRBJ2-5; D ambiguous. The CDR3 has 14 residues. Trimming took off 4 bases at V and 2 bases at J, with 10 bases between the two ends. Germline values: CDR1 KGHDR, CDR2 SFDVKD. The CDR3 bases are TGTGCCACCAGTGACCATCCCGGGCAAGAGACCCAGTACTTC. Translation gives CATSDHPGQETQYF.

The chain employs TRBV5-1 and TRBJ1-5, with TRBD1 identical over 8 bases. The CDR3 runs to 16 residues. J gave up 5 bases and V 4 bases, and 11 bases lay outside the gene matches. Germline CDR1 reads SGHRS; CDR2 reads YFSETQ. CDR3 bases: TGCGCCAGCAGCGGCGGGACAGGCGTTTTATATCAGCCCCAGCATTTT. It yields the protein CASSGGTGVLYQPQHF.

This chain joins TRBV18 and TRBJ1-5; 12 bases fit TRBD1. With 2 bases clipped from V and 2 bases from J, the junction kept 4 bases outside the gene matches. The germline V gene has CDR1 KGHSH and CDR2 LQKENI. The CDR3 has 17 amino acids. CDR3 nucleotide sequence: TGTGCCAGCTCACCAAGGGACAGGGGGCTGGGCAATCAGCCCCAGCATTTT. Translated: CASSPRDRGLGNQPQHF.

The chain joins TRBV19 to TRBJ1-1; TRBD1 matches 8 bases. Trimming at V came to 2 bases and at J to 5 bases, leaving 7 bases not matched to a gene. Per the germline V gene, CDR1 is LNHDA and CDR2 is SQIVND (reference sequence). This CDR3 is built from 15 residues. Here the CDR3 reads CASSIFGTGVTEAFF. In nucleotides, the CDR3 is TGTGCCAGTAGTATATTTGGGACAGGAGTGACTGAAGCTTTCTTT.

This chain connects TRBV7-2 to TRBJ2-7; possibly TRBD1 for D (6 bases). This CDR3 is 15 amino acids long. Germline values: CDR1 SGHTA, CDR2 FQGNSA. Deletions cut 4 bases from V and 2 bases from J, with 15 bases between. CDR3 residues: CASSYPGYRAYEQYF. CDR3 bases: TGTGCCAGCAGCTATCCGGGATACAGGGCCTACGAGCAGTACTTC.

This clone was counted only a few times. The CDR3 region is CASTGTGVSEQYF. CDR3 nucleotide sequence: TGTGCCAGTACCGGGACAGGGGTATCGGAGCAGTACTTC. The V and J genes are TRBV19 and TRBJ2-7; TRBD1 matches at 10 bases. V lost 7 bases and J lost 7; bases outside the gene matches: 7. Germline V CDR1 and CDR2: LNHDA, SQIVND (reference sequence). The CDR3 is made up of 13 amino acids.

The chain employs TRBV7-2 and TRBJ1-1; the D is unclear. Trimming removed 4 bases from V and 4 bases from J, with 7 bases in between. Germline V gene sequence: CDR1 SGHTA, CDR2 FQGNSA. The CDR3 is 12 amino acids. In DNA form, the CDR3 reads TGTGCCAGCAGCTCCTCAGGCACTGAAGCTTTCTTT. Protein sequence: CASSSSGTEAFF.

This clone was seen a single time. V and J are TRBV5-6 and TRBJ1-1; weak D call: TRBD1 (5 bases). Trimming shortened V by 1 base and J by 6 bases, and 10 bases separated the two germline ends. The CDR3 spans 13 residues. CDR1 is SGHDT, CDR2 YYEEEE, per germline. In nucleotides, the CDR3 is TGTGCCAGCAGCTTGACCCGGGGGGCTGAAGCTTTCTTT. Translation gives CASSLTRGAEAFF.

The V call is TRBV7-6, the J call TRBJ2-1; the match to TRBD2 covers 9 bases. CDR1 is SGHVS and CDR2 is FNYEAQ in the germline V gene. This CDR3 spans 16 amino acids. V was clipped by 5 bases and J by 7 bases; unmatched bases: 12. DNA of the CDR3: TGTGCCAGCAGCCTTAAATATAGCGGGGGCGGGAATGAGCAGTTCTTC. This codes for CASSLKYSGGGNEQFF.